The table lists the clone carrying this T cell receptor (beta chain) with many counts. The target antigen is unknown. TCRdb itself ran the RT-PCR reads through MiXCR, one entry per CDR3 protein. The table has a few hundred thousand distinct CDR3 sequences, 14% seen once. The CDR3 length is 15 residues. Germline V gene lookup returns CDR1 SGDLS and CDR2 YYNGEE. V was pared by 2 bases and J by 6 bases, with 7 bases of the junction left unmatched. The data stem from a study of response to subunit inactivated influenza vaccine. Findings of the study overall: A suggestion made by the authors is that each seasonal influenza vaccination recruits few new T cells.

The starting material was PBMCs from blood, obtained 11 to 12 days after vaccination. The receptor was derived from a man in his fifties who received an inactivated influenza vaccine. The genes are TRBV9 and TRBJ2-1, with 8 bases identical to TRBD2. CDR3 residues: CASSVSGTRTNEQFF. Here the CDR3 DNA reads TGTGCCAGCAGCGTCTCCGGGACTAGAACCAATGAGCAGTTCTTC.